The 30 T cell receptor beta chains below were found in one sample sequenced in a study of control samples from healthy donors and cancer patients. Data came from immunoSEQ multiplex PCR; TCRdb stores just in-frame clones and leaves some out. Of 150,000 to 200,000 clones listed, almost 90% are singletons. The sample consisted of blood. The receptor source for this set is a woman in her fifties or sixties in good health.

The chain joins TRBV3-1 (or the pseudogene TRBV3-2) to TRBJ2-1; the D gene is possibly TRBD2 (6 bases). The V gene's germline CDR1 is LGHDT and CDR2 YNNKEL (reference sequence). V was cut by 1 base and J by 1 base, with 23 bases left in between. This CDR3 contains 20 residues. The CDR3 loop reads CASSQGGTRIGVGSYNEQFF. In nucleotides, the CDR3 is TGTGCCAGCAGCCAAGGCGGGACCAGGATTGGGGTTGGGTCCTACAATGAGCAGTTCTTC.

This sequence joins TRBV28 and TRBJ2-7; D gene ambiguous. Trimming removed 7 bases at V and 4 bases at J, with 11 bases between. CDR3 length: 12 amino acids. Germline loops: CDR1 MDHEN, CDR2 SYDVKM. CDR3 amino acids: CASTDLIYEQYF. CDR3 bases: TGTGCCAGCACCGACCTTATTTACGAGCAGTACTTC.

V is TRBV5-1 and J is TRBJ2-7; D remains unclear. The length of the CDR3 is 13 residues. CDR1 is SGHRS, CDR2 YFSETQ, per germline. Trimming stripped 6 bases from V and 0 bases from J, with 10 bases between. This CDR3 reads CASTGRSSYEQYF. The CDR3 DNA follows: TGCGCCAGCACCGGACGGTCCTCCTACGAGCAGTACTTC.

The V gene is TRBV5-1, the J gene TRBJ2-5; 12 bases align to TRBD2. CDR1 and CDR2 (germline): SGHRS, YFSETQ. V was clipped by 5 bases and J by 4 bases; unmatched bases: 6. The CDR3 has 15 residues. The CDR3, as DNA: TGCGCCAGCAGACCACTAGCGGGAGGAGGAGAGACCCAGTACTTC. Translation gives CASRPLAGGGETQYF.

This chain connects TRBV29-1 to TRBJ2-2, with a tentative D call TRBD2 (6 bases). This CDR3 is built from 13 residues. Trimming left V 4 bases short and J 5 bases short, with 11 bases between. Germline values: CDR1 SQVTM, CDR2 ANQGSEA. The CDR3 protein is CSVGEGRTGELFF. The CDR3 DNA sequence: TGCAGCGTTGGGGAAGGGAGGACCGGGGAGCTGTTTTTT.

This sequence joins TRBV7-2 and TRBJ1-1, with a tentative D call TRBD1 (5 bases). CDR1 and CDR2 (germline): SGHTA, FQGNSA. V was pared by 6 bases and J by 1 base, with 9 bases between. This CDR3 has 13 residues. The CDR3 DNA reads as TGTGCCAGCAGACAAGACAGGAACACTGAAGCTTTCTTT. Translated: CASRQDRNTEAFF.

The V and J genes are TRBV7-2 and TRBJ2-3, with 9 bases lining up with TRBD2. The CDR3 contains 15 residues. From germline, CDR1 is SGHTA and CDR2 FQGNSA. Germline trimming cut 1 base from V and 6 bases from J; bases unmatched to any gene: 5. DNA of the CDR3: TGTGCCAGCAGCTTAGGTCCCGCGGGGGGGGATACGCAGTATTTT. Protein: CASSLGPAGGDTQYF.

This clone was observed a single time. The genes are TRBV6-5 and TRBJ2-2, with no clear D. The CDR3 runs to 15 residues. V was trimmed by 6 bases and J by 4 bases, leaving 15 bases between them. The germline V gene encodes CDR1 MNHEY and CDR2 SVGAGI. The CDR3 region is CASRVNPVGTGELFF. In DNA, the CDR3 is TGTGCCAGCAGGGTTAATCCTGTGGGCACCGGGGAGCTGTTTTTT.

This chain joins TRBV5-6 and TRBJ1-5; D gene ambiguous. CDR1 SGHDT and CDR2 YYEEEE come from the germline V gene. V lost 1 base, J lost 0 bases, and 8 bases lay in between. CDR3 length: 15 amino acids. CDR3 in amino acids: CASSLPQDSNQPQHF. The CDR3 nucleotides are TGTGCCAGCAGCTTGCCTCAGGATAGCAATCAGCCCCAGCATTTT. The full variable domain, completed using reference TRBV5-6 and TRBJ1-5, is DAGVTQSPTHLIKTRGQQVTLRCSPKSGHDTVSWYQQALGQGPQFIFQYYEEEERQRGNFPDRFSGHQFPNYSSELNVNALLLGDSALYLCASSLPQDSNQPQHFGDGTRLSIL.

This rearrangement joins TRBV7-2 to TRBJ2-1; no reliable D call. There are 12 residues in the CDR3. The V gene lost 4 bases and the J gene lost 9 bases, with 10 bases spanning the gap. Germline CDR1 is SGHTA and CDR2 is FQGNSA. The chain's CDR3 is CASSSPTPEQFF. The CDR3 DNA reads TGTGCCAGCAGCTCTCCGACGCCTGAGCAGTTCTTC.

V is TRBV28 and J is TRBJ1-4; 7 nucleotides align to TRBD1. CDR3 size: 18 residues. Germline V CDR1 and CDR2: MDHEN, SYDVKM. The V and J ends lost 8 bases and 3 bases, in that order; junction bases with no gene match: 18. The CDR3 bases are TGTGCCAGCTGTGACAAACAGGGGATCGGAGCGGCTAATGAAAAACTGTTTTTT. This sequence encodes CASCDKQGIGAANEKLFF.

The chain couples TRBV13 to TRBJ1-2; 7 bases map to TRBD1. The CDR3 totals 15 residues. V was pared by 0 bases and J by 4 bases, with 5 bases of the junction left unmatched. Germline V gene data show CDR1 as PRHDT and CDR2 as FYEKMQ (reference sequence). CDR3 loop: CASSLGGQRSYGYTF. Here the CDR3 DNA reads TGTGCCAGCAGCTTAGGGGGACAGAGGAGCTATGGCTACACCTTC.

A word on this clone: Other DNA sequences in this specimen translate into the identical CDR3. The CDR3 sequence is CASSPVQETQYF. CDR3 sequence (DNA): TGTGCCAGCTCACCGGTCCAAGAGACCCAGTACTTC. The chain has TRBV18 and TRBJ2-5; unclear D gene. V shed 3 bases and J shed 1 base, with 3 bases lying between them. Germline V gene sequence: CDR1 KGHSH, CDR2 LQKENI. The CDR3 is 12 amino acids.

V usage is TRBV6-6 and J usage is TRBJ2-1, with D tentatively TRBD1 or TRBD2 (6 bases each). The V end was cut by 5 bases, the J end by 9 bases, with 20 bases between. CDR1 and CDR2 from the germline V gene are MNHNY and SVGAGI (reference sequence). This CDR3 region has 15 residues. The CDR3 is CASSTSPSGGFEQFF. In DNA form, the CDR3 reads TGTGCCAGCAGTACCTCACCGTCCGGGGGCTTTGAGCAGTTCTTC.

The CDR3 DNA sequence: TGTGCCAGCGGACAGGGGACCGGGGAGCTGTTTTTT. Protein product: CASGQGTGELFF. J is TRBJ2-2 and V is TRBV2, with TRBD1 matching 9 bases. Trimming cost V 8 bases and J 5 bases; bases outside gene matches: 0. Germline CDR1 SNHLY, CDR2 FYNNEI. The length of the CDR3 is 12 residues.

This clone was seen only once. The chain employs TRBV2 and TRBJ2-5, with 7 bases fitting TRBD1. CDR3 size: 14 residues. V trimming: 6 bases; J trimming: 4 bases; junction bases outside the gene matches: 8. Germline V CDR1 and CDR2: SNHLY, FYNNEI. The DNA for the CDR3 is TGTGCCAGCAGCGGAGACAGGGCCAGAGAGACCCAGTACTTC. Translating it yields CASSGDRARETQYF.

The V and J genes are TRBV18 and TRBJ1-5, with D tentatively TRBD1 (5 bases). The length of the CDR3 is 14 residues. Trimming removed 6 bases from V and 4 bases from J, with 13 bases in between. Germline V gene data show CDR1 as KGHSH and CDR2 as LQKENI. CDR3: CASSPLQENQPQHF. DNA of the CDR3: TGTGCCAGCTCCCCCTTACAGGAAAATCAGCCCCAGCATTTT.

The chain joins TRBV18 to TRBJ1-3; no firm D call. V was clipped by 2 bases and J by 0 bases, with 5 bases between them. CDR1 is KGHSH and CDR2 is LQKENI in the germline V gene. This CDR3 spans 14 amino acids. The CDR3 loop reads CASSPESSGNTIYF. The CDR3 DNA reads TGTGCCAGCTCACCAGAGAGCTCTGGAAACACCATATATTTT.

This chain uses TRBV6-5 with TRBJ2-3; D unclear. Germline loops: CDR1 MNHEY, CDR2 SVGAGI. Deletions cut 0 bases from V and 6 bases from J, with 16 bases between. The CDR3 covers 16 residues. The CDR3 nucleotides are TGTGCCAGCAGTTACTCTGGATTATCAGGAGCGGATACGCAGTATTTT. This sequence encodes CASSYSGLSGADTQYF.

The chain links TRBV27 to TRBJ1-5; no clear D. V dropped 2 bases and J dropped 5 bases, with 16 bases sitting between them. Looked up from germline, CDR1 is MNHEY and CDR2 is SMNVEV (reference sequence). The length of the CDR3 is 16 residues. This chain's CDR3 is CASSLVPRAEYQPQHF. For the CDR3, the DNA is TGTGCCAGCAGTTTAGTCCCAAGGGCTGAGTATCAGCCCCAGCATTTT.

The V and J genes are TRBV5-1 and TRBJ1-5, with a tentative D call TRBD1 (5 bases). Trimming cost V 0 bases and J 5 bases, with 9 bases left between them. Germline V gene sequence: CDR1 SGHRS, CDR2 YFSETQ. This CDR3 spans 14 amino acids. Written as DNA, the CDR3 is TGCGCCAGCAGCTTGGACCCGACAGATCAGCCCCAGCATTTT. Encoded protein: CASSLDPTDQPQHF.

The chain is built from TRBV4-1 and TRBJ2-7; D not resolved. Trimming stripped 4 bases from V and 0 bases from J, with 10 bases between. The CDR3 has 14 residues. Germline assignment: CDR1 MGHRA and CDR2 YSYEKL. CDR3 amino acids: CASSPSGHSYEQYF. The CDR3 coding sequence is TGCGCCAGCAGCCCGAGTGGCCACTCCTACGAGCAGTACTTC.

This chain uses TRBV2 with TRBJ2-1; 11 bases match TRBD2. V lost 7 bases, J lost 10 bases, and 3 bases stayed unmatched. This CDR3 comprises 12 residues. Germline values: CDR1 SNHLY, CDR2 FYNNEI. CDR3 nucleotide sequence: TGTGCCAGCACTCCTAGCGGGGGGGAGCAGTTCTTC. This encodes CASTPSGGEQFF.

The chain employs TRBV6-5 and TRBJ1-2; D call uncertain. From germline, CDR1 is MNHEY and CDR2 SVGAGI. Trimming took 2 bases from V and 8 from J, leaving 15 bases between them. There are 14 residues in the CDR3. The CDR3 DNA reads as TGTGCCAGCAGTTACCTAAGGGAGGGCGGCGGCTACACCTTC. It specifies CASSYLREGGGYTF.

This clone was seen a single time. The gene calls are TRBV6-5 and TRBJ1-5; D uncertain. Trimming took 0 bases from V and 6 from J, leaving 6 bases between them. CDR3 size: 13 residues. Looked up from germline, CDR1 is MNHEY and CDR2 is SVGAGI. The CDR3 DNA sequence: TGTGCCAGCAGTTACTCCGGCACTCAGCCCCAGCATTTT. Translating gives CASSYSGTQPQHF.

A word on this clone: The sample has other DNA sequences that encode this CDR3 too. The chain combines TRBV13 with TRBJ1-2; tentatively, D is TRBD1 (6 bases). Trimming cost V 0 bases and J 4 bases, with 18 bases left between them. From germline, CDR1 is PRHDT and CDR2 FYEKMQ (reference sequence). The CDR3 consists of 17 residues. CDR3 loop: CASSLGRGGEGTYGYTF. The CDR3 DNA reads TGTGCCAGCAGCTTAGGGCGGGGGGGCGAAGGGACCTATGGCTACACCTTC.

This chain uses TRBV19 with TRBJ1-4; no clear D gene. This CDR3 is built from 14 residues. The V end lost 7 bases, the J end lost 7 bases, and 16 bases lay between the germline ends. CDR1 and CDR2 (germline): LNHDA, SQIVND (reference sequence). The CDR3 here is CASKLVGRFEKLFF. The DNA for the CDR3 is TGTGCCAGTAAACTCGTTGGCAGGTTTGAAAAACTGTTTTTT.

The chain carries TRBV4-2 and TRBJ1-5, with D unresolved. Germline V gene lookup returns CDR1 LGHNA and CDR2 YNFKEQ. Trimming cost V 0 bases and J 6 bases, with 12 bases left between them. This CDR3 has 15 residues. CDR3 bases: TGTGCCAGCAGCCAAGATAGTGGCGGCGCTCAGCCCCAGCATTTT. This translates into CASSQDSGGAQPQHF.

The chain links TRBV11-1 to TRBJ2-2; 7 bases align to TRBD2. The V segment lost 7 bases and the J segment 1 base; nucleotides outside the gene matches: 3. The germline gives CDR1 SGHAT, CDR2 FQDESV (reference sequence). The length of the CDR3 is 14 residues. Written as DNA, the CDR3 is TGTGCCAGCACCCCGGGGGGGAACACCGGGGAGCTGTTTTTT. Its protein is CASTPGGNTGELFF.

In this sample, this clone turned up a few times. The chain links TRBV7-9 to TRBJ1-1; D call uncertain. Germline loops: CDR1 SEHNR, CDR2 FQNEAQ (reference sequence). V was pared by 4 bases and J by 0 bases, with 24 bases between. The CDR3 covers 19 residues. CDR3 DNA sequence: TGTGCCAGCAGCTCAACCCGGAACCTACTAGACACCATGAACACTGAAGCTTTCTTT. Translated: CASSSTRNLLDTMNTEAFF.